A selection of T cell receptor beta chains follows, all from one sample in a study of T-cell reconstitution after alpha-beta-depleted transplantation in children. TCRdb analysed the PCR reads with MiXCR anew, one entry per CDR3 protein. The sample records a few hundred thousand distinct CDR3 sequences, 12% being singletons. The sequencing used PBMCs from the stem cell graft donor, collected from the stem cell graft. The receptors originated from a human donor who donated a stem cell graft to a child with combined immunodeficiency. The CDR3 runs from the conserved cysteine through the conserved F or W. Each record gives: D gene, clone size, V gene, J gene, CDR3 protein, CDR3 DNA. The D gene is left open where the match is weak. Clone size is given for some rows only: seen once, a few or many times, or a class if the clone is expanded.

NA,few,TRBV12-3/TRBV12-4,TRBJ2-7,CASTRRAGQYEQYF,TGTGCCTCCACCCGCCGAGCGGGACAGTACGAGCAGTACTTC
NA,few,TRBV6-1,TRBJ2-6,CASRTTAGANVLTF,TGTGCCAGCAGAACTACGGCTGGGGCCAACGTCCTGACTTTC
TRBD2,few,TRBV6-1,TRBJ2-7,CASSPTSPDPYEQYF,TGTGCCAGCAGTCCGACTAGCCCCGACCCCTACGAGCAGTACTTC
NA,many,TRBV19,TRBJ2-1,CASLPDSSPYNEQFF,TGTGCCAGTCTCCCGGACTCAAGCCCCTACAATGAGCAGTTCTTC
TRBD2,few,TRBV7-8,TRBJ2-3,CASSRATSGADTQYF,TGTGCCAGCAGCCGCGCCACTAGCGGAGCAGATACGCAGTATTTT
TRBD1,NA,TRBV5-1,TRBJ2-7,CASSFSLNRGSYEQYF,TGCGCCAGCAGCTTCTCTTTGAACAGGGGCTCCTACGAGCAGTACTTC
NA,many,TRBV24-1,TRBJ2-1,CATSDARRSNEQFF,TGTGCCACCAGTGATGCACGGCGATCTAATGAGCAGTTCTTC
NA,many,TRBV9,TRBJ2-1,CASSVWASGGDEQFF,TGTGCCAGCAGCGTATGGGCTAGTGGTGGCGATGAGCAGTTCTTC
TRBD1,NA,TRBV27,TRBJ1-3,CASSAGPGQGNTIYF,TGTGCCAGCAGTGCCGGTCCGGGACAGGGAAACACCATATATTTT
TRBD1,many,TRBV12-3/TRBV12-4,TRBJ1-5,CASSSGQASNQPQHF,TGTGCCAGCAGTTCGGGACAGGCAAGCAATCAGCCCCAGCATTTT
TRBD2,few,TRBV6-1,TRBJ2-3,CASKRGDTDTQYF,TGTGCCAGCAAGCGGGGAGACACAGATACGCAGTATTTT
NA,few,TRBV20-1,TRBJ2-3,CSARFLLTDTQYF,TGCAGTGCTAGATTCCTCCTCACAGATACGCAGTATTTT
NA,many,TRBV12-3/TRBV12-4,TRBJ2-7,CASSPPKGSSYEQYF,TGTGCCAGCAGTCCGCCCAAAGGGTCCTCCTACGAGCAGTACTTC
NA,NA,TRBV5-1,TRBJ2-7,CASSVEGSQNYYEQYF,TGCGCCAGCAGCGTCGAGGGGTCCCAAAACTACTACGAGCAGTACTTC
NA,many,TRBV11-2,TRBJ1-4,CASSLFGGATNEKLFF,TGTGCCAGCAGCTTGTTTGGTGGGGCAACTAATGAAAAACTGTTTTTT
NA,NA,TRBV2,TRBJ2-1,CASSAQGGTYNEQFF,TGTGCCAGCAGTGCACAGGGGGGGACCTACAATGAGCAGTTCTTC
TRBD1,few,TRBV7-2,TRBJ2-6,CASSKGQVLSGANVLTF,TGTGCCAGCAGTAAAGGACAGGTCCTCTCTGGGGCCAACGTCCTGACTTTC
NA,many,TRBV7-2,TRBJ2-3,CASSLGDLTAGYTQYF,TGTGCCAGCAGCCTAGGGGACTTGACGGCCGGGTATACGCAGTATTTT
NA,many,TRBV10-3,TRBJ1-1,CAISGPGPPNTEAFF,TGTGCCATCAGTGGTCCAGGACCGCCGAACACTGAAGCTTTCTTT
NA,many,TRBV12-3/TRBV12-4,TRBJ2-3,CASSLVGKLGTQYF,TGTGCCAGCAGTTTAGTGGGCAAACTCGGTACGCAGTATTTT
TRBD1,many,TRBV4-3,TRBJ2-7,CASSQGTGTYEQYF,TGTGCCAGCAGCCAAGGGACAGGAACCTACGAGCAGTACTTC
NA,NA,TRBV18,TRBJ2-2,CASSLLSGVNTGELFF,TGTGCCAGCTCACTCTTATCCGGGGTGAACACCGGGGAGCTGTTTTTT
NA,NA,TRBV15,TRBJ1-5,CATKPPGNQPQHF,TGTGCCACCAAGCCTCCCGGCAATCAGCCCCAGCATTTT
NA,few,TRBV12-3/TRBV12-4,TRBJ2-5,CASSWASQGQETQYF,TGTGCCAGCAGTTGGGCATCACAAGGTCAAGAGACCCAGTACTTC
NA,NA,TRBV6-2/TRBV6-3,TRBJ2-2,CASSYFVGSTAGELFF,TGTGCCAGCAGTTACTTTGTCGGGTCGACGGCGGGGGAGCTGTTTTTT
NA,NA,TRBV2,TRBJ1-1,CASRRTRNTEAFF,TGTGCCAGCAGAAGGACAAGAAACACTGAAGCTTTCTTT
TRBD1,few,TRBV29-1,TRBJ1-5,CSAGGQGQPQHF,TGCAGCGCTGGGGGACAGGGGCAGCCCCAGCATTTT
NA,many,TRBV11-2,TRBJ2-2,CASSLEAGGELFF,TGTGCCAGCAGCTTAGAGGCAGGCGGGGAGCTGTTTTTT
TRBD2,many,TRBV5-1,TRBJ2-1,CASSKTGTSWGYNEQFF,TGCGCCAGCAGCAAAACCGGGACTAGTTGGGGATACAATGAGCAGTTCTTC
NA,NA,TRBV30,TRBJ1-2,CAWSVLGGYYGYTF,TGTGCCTGGAGTGTACTGGGGGGCTACTATGGCTACACCTTC
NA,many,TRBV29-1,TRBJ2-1,CSVEDPGPTRSYNEQFF,TGCAGCGTTGAAGATCCCGGCCCCACCCGCTCCTACAATGAGCAGTTCTTC
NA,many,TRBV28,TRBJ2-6,CASSLWGGSGANVLTF,TGTGCCAGCAGTTTATGGGGGGGATCTGGGGCCAACGTCCTGACTTTC
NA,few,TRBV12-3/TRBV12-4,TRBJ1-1,CASSLGGGLGFF,TGTGCCAGCAGTTTAGGGGGGGGATTGGGTTTCTTT
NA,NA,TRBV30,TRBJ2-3,CAWSTPDLTQYF,TGTGCCTGGAGTACCCCGGACCTTACGCAGTATTTT
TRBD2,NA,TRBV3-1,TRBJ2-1,CASSLLLAGGNEQFF,TGTGCCAGCAGCCTACTACTAGCGGGTGGAAATGAGCAGTTCTTC
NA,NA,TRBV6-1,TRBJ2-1,CASSPESGRYNEQFF,TGTGCCAGCAGTCCCGAGTCCGGACGCTACAATGAGCAGTTCTTC
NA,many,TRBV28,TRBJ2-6,CASTPSGRFTGANVLTF,TGTGCCAGCACCCCTTCGGGGAGATTTACTGGGGCCAACGTCCTGACTTTC